The 31 T cell receptor beta chains below come from one sample, sequenced in a study of blood T cell repertoires in COVID-19. Sequencing used immunoSEQ multiplex PCR; TCRdb keeps in-frame clones, though not all of them. The table shows around 620,000 clones, with about nine tenths occurring only once. The source material was peripheral blood. All receptors derive from a woman younger than 35 with acute or convalescent COVID-19.

V and J are TRBV11-2 and TRBJ2-7; no definite D call. There are 11 residues in the CDR3. V lost 3 bases, J lost 5 bases, and 5 bases lay in between. The germline CDR1 and CDR2 sequences are SGHAT and FQNNGV. The CDR3 coding sequence is TGTGCCAGCAGCTTTACACACGAGCAGTACTTC. As protein: CASSFTHEQYF.

The chain recombines TRBV6-4 with TRBJ2-1; the D is unclear. V was shortened by 0 bases and J by 0 bases, with 9 bases between the two germline ends. Germline lookup yields CDR1 MRHNA and CDR2 SNTAGT. The CDR3 runs to 16 residues. CDR3 in amino acids: CASSDSLLSSYNEQFF. The CDR3, as DNA: TGTGCCAGCAGTGACTCGTTACTGAGCTCCTACAATGAGCAGTTCTTC.

This clone appeared a few times. The chain recombines TRBV9 with TRBJ1-2; perhaps TRBD1 as D (5 bases). CDR3 length equals 15 residues. CDR1 and CDR2 from the germline V gene are SGDLS and YYNGEE. V lost 0 bases and J 4 bases, leaving 13 bases between the germline ends. CDR3 protein: CASSVDVGLGYGYTF. CDR3 in DNA: TGTGCCAGCAGCGTAGATGTGGGGCTCGGCTATGGCTACACCTTC.

This chain links TRBV5-1 with TRBJ1-6; D is possibly TRBD1 (5 bases). This CDR3 is built from 12 residues. CDR1 is SGHRS, CDR2 YFSETQ, per germline. V lost 3 bases, J lost 7 bases, and 5 bases lay in between. CDR3 loop: CASSYRNSPLHF. CDR3 bases: TGCGCCAGCAGCTACAGGAATTCACCCCTCCACTTT.

This chain uses TRBV5-4 with TRBJ2-2; TRBD2 matches at 9 bases. CDR1 and CDR2 from the germline V gene are SGHNT and YYREEE (reference sequence). The CDR3 spans 16 residues. V dropped 2 bases and J dropped 7; count of bases not matched to a gene: 9. The DNA of the CDR3 is TGTGCCAGCAGCTTAGGCGGGGGGGCCGAAAACGGGGAGCTGTTTTTT. It translates to CASSLGGGAENGELFF.

This chain joins TRBV7-2 and TRBJ2-5, with TRBD1 matching 8 bases. This CDR3 comprises 13 residues. CDR1 and CDR2 from the germline V gene are SGHTA and FQGNSA. Germline trimming cut 5 bases from V and 5 bases from J; bases unmatched to any gene: 4. The CDR3 reads CASSRRGQETQYF. In nucleotides, the CDR3 is TGTGCCAGCAGCCGCAGGGGGCAGGAGACCCAGTACTTC.

This chain uses TRBV20-1 with TRBJ1-1; 8 positions agree with TRBD1. J gave up 5 bases and V 3 bases, and 2 bases lay outside the gene matches. The germline CDR1 and CDR2 sequences are DFQATT and SNEGSKA (reference sequence). This CDR3 has 12 amino acids. The CDR3, as DNA: TGCAGTGCTAGTACAGGGGGAACTGAAGCTTTCTTT. It encodes CSASTGGTEAFF.

J is TRBJ2-7 and V is TRBV11-2, with a possible D match to TRBD1 (6 bases). The CDR3 has 14 residues. Germline V lookup: CDR1 SGHAT, CDR2 FQNNGV. The germline V and J ends were trimmed by 2 bases and 0 bases, with 8 bases remaining between them. CDR3 coding DNA: TGTGCCAGCAGCTTAAAGGGACACTCCTACGAGCAGTACTTC. Its protein is CASSLKGHSYEQYF.

This clone was seen more than once but under ten times. The chain joins TRBV5-4 to TRBJ1-1, with TRBD1 as a possible D gene (5 bases). Germline CDR1 reads SGHNT; CDR2 reads YYREEE (reference sequence). The V end lost 4 bases, the J end lost 3 bases, and 7 bases lay between the germline ends. The CDR3 is made up of 12 amino acids. DNA of the CDR3: TGTGCCAGCAGCCTACAGGACACTGAAGCTTTCTTT. The encoded protein is CASSLQDTEAFF.

The chain is built from TRBV6-5 and TRBJ1-1; D is unresolved. CDR1 and CDR2 (germline): MNHEY, SVGAGI. Between the trimmed V and J ends, which lost 6 bases and 5 bases, there was a span of 16 bases. This CDR3 is 14 amino acids long. CDR3 loop: CASRRPGIGTEAFF. The CDR3 DNA reads TGTGCCAGCAGACGGCCGGGGATTGGGACTGAAGCTTTCTTT.

The V call is TRBV5-1, the J call TRBJ2-3, with D perhaps TRBD2 (7 bases). V lost 4 bases and J lost 1, with 22 bases in between. CDR3 length: 18 amino acids. Looked up from germline, CDR1 is SGHRS and CDR2 is YFSETQ. The DNA for the CDR3 is TGCGCCAGCAGCCCGGGCAGGGGACCCCGGGGGGGCACAGATACGCAGTATTTT. Protein sequence: CASSPGRGPRGGTDTQYF.

The rearrangement uses TRBV27 and TRBJ2-7; D might be TRBD2 (5 bases). Trimming cost V 2 bases and J 0 bases, with 11 bases left between them. The CDR3 has 15 amino acids. In germline, CDR1 is MNHEY, CDR2 SMNVEV (reference sequence). In nucleotides, the CDR3 is TGTGCCAGCAGTTTACTTTCGGCGGGCTCCTACGAGCAGTACTTC. The encoded protein is CASSLLSAGSYEQYF.

The rearrangement links TRBV9 to TRBJ1-3, with a weak D call TRBD1 (5 bases). Per germline, CDR1 SGDLS and CDR2 YYNGEE. The CDR3 loop spans 15 amino acids. The V end was cut by 0 bases, the J end by 3 bases, with 10 bases between. CDR3 in DNA: TGTGCCAGCAGCGTAGAGGTGGGGCTTGGAAACACCATATATTTT. Residues: CASSVEVGLGNTIYF.

This rearrangement joins TRBV27 to TRBJ2-1, with TRBD1 matching over 7 bases. This CDR3 has 16 amino acids. The V segment lost 6 bases and the J segment 0 bases; nucleotides outside the gene matches: 8. CDR1 and CDR2 (germline): MNHEY, SMNVEV (reference sequence). The CDR3 bases are TGTGCCAGCAGCCCTCGGGACAGCGACTCCTACAATGAGCAGTTCTTC. It codes for CASSPRDSDSYNEQFF.

The chain has TRBV4-2 and TRBJ2-1; 8 bases align to TRBD2. Germline CDR1 reads LGHNA; CDR2 reads YNFKEQ. The trim removed 0 bases at V and 4 bases at J, leaving 2 bases unmatched. The CDR3 is 15 amino acids. The CDR3 nucleotides are TGTGCCAGCAGCCAAGAAAGCGGGGGTTACAATGAGCAGTTCTTC. As protein: CASSQESGGYNEQFF.

The chain employs TRBV28 and TRBJ1-1; D gene ambiguous. This CDR3 has 13 residues. The V and J ends lost 7 bases and 2 bases respectively, with 11 bases between them. Germline lookup yields CDR1 MDHEN and CDR2 SYDVKM. CDR3 amino acids: CASIRQDNTEAFF. The DNA of the CDR3 is TGTGCCAGCATAAGGCAGGATAACACTGAAGCTTTCTTT.

The chain recombines TRBV6-5 with TRBJ1-6, with D tentatively TRBD1 (6 bases). The CDR3 is 16 amino acids. V was clipped by 0 bases and J by 8 bases, with 14 bases between them. Germline V gene lookup returns CDR1 MNHEY and CDR2 SVGAGI. CDR3 in amino acids: CASSYSSGVRYSPLHF. The CDR3 coding sequence is TGTGCCAGCAGTTACTCGTCAGGGGTCAGGTATTCACCCCTCCACTTT.

The chain recombines TRBV6-4 with TRBJ1-4; D is perhaps TRBD1 (5 bases). CDR1 MRHNA and CDR2 SNTAGT come from the germline V gene. V dropped 3 bases and J dropped 10 bases, with 21 bases sitting between them. This CDR3 contains 16 residues. The CDR3 bases are TGTGCCAGCAGTGAGCGGGACCCGCGAGGGGCCCCAAAACTGTTTTTT. Protein: CASSERDPRGAPKLFF.

This chain uses TRBV6-5 with TRBJ1-2; TRBD1 matches 8 bases. V dropped 5 bases and J dropped 3; count of bases not matched to a gene: 8. The length of the CDR3 is 15 residues. CDR1 is MNHEY, CDR2 SVGAGI, per germline. For the CDR3, the DNA is TGTGCCAGCAGTCAGGACAGGGTTGAGTACTATGGCTACACCTTC. It codes for CASSQDRVEYYGYTF.

The CDR3 here is CASSRDRAQETQYF. Written as DNA, the CDR3 is TGTGCCAGCAGTCGGGACAGGGCACAAGAGACCCAGTACTTC. The chain employs TRBV28 and TRBJ2-5, with TRBD1 identical over 9 bases. The CDR3 covers 14 residues. Germline values: CDR1 MDHEN, CDR2 SYDVKM. After removal of 5 bases from V and 2 bases from J, the junction contained 3 bases not matched to a gene.

J is TRBJ1-2 and V is TRBV6-5, with D perhaps TRBD1 (5 bases). The CDR3 totals 15 residues. V was cut by 2 bases and J by 7 bases, with 17 bases left in between. The germline V gene has CDR1 MNHEY and CDR2 SVGAGI. CDR3 sequence: CASSYPPPGRGGYTF. The CDR3 region has the DNA TGTGCCAGCAGTTACCCGCCCCCAGGGCGAGGTGGCTACACCTTC.

This clone has a single count. CDR3 nucleotide sequence: TGTGCCAGTAGTGCCTGGAGAGATGAAAAACTGTTTTTT. Protein sequence: CASSAWRDEKLFF. The rearrangement links TRBV19 to TRBJ1-4; D unresolved. The V gene lost 5 bases and the J gene lost 6 bases, with 10 bases spanning the gap. The CDR3 extends over 13 amino acids. From germline, CDR1 is LNHDA and CDR2 SQIVND (reference sequence).

The chain carries TRBV9 and TRBJ1-1; 9 positions agree with TRBD1. J lost 0 bases, V lost 3 bases, and 9 bases had no gene match. This CDR3 spans 17 amino acids. Germline assignment: CDR1 SGDLS and CDR2 YYNGEE. The CDR3 loop reads CASSEDRGRSMNTEAFF. DNA for the CDR3: TGTGCCAGCAGCGAGGACAGGGGCCGCAGTATGAACACTGAAGCTTTCTTT.

The gene calls are TRBV24-1 and TRBJ1-5; D is undetermined. CDR3 length: 15 amino acids. The germline V gene has CDR1 KGHDR and CDR2 SFDVKD. V gave up 8 bases and J gave up 2 bases, with 15 bases separating them. In DNA form, the CDR3 reads TGTGCCACCACTTCGGGAGGGTATCGCAATCAGCCCCAGCATTTT. It yields the protein CATTSGGYRNQPQHF.

The rearrangement joins TRBV24-1 to TRBJ1-2, with D uncertain. CDR1 and CDR2 (germline): KGHDR, SFDVKD. V dropped 7 bases and J dropped 4 bases, with 12 bases sitting between them. There are 13 residues in the CDR3. The chain's CDR3 is CATSEGGPYGYTF. The DNA of the CDR3 is TGTGCCACCAGCGAGGGCGGGCCCTATGGCTACACCTTC.

The gene calls are TRBV4-1 and TRBJ2-3; 10 bases line up with TRBD2. Germline V gene sequence: CDR1 MGHRA, CDR2 YSYEKL. CDR3 size: 15 residues. Trimming took 5 bases from V and 0 from J; bases not matched to a gene: 2. The CDR3 coding sequence is TGCGCCAGCAGCTTAGCGGGGGGTAGCACAGATACGCAGTATTTT. Protein: CASSLAGGSTDTQYF.

This clone occurred once. The DNA of the CDR3 is TGCGCCAGCAGCTCCAAAGAACCGGGACAGGGGGCTGGCTACACCTTC. Amino acid sequence: CASSSKEPGQGAGYTF. The gene calls are TRBV5-1 and TRBJ1-2; 12 positions agree with TRBD1. The CDR3 consists of 16 residues. V trimming: 3 bases; J trimming: 7 bases; junction bases outside the gene matches: 10. Germline V CDR1 and CDR2: SGHRS, YFSETQ.

This clone was seen just once. This chain joins TRBV5-4 and TRBJ2-3; the D gene is possibly TRBD2 (5 bases). Trimming cost V 0 bases and J 2 bases, with 7 bases left between them. This CDR3 has 14 amino acids. Germline V gene lookup returns CDR1 SGHNT and CDR2 YYREEE (reference sequence). The DNA of the CDR3 is TGTGCCAGCAGCTTGGAGCGGACCACAGATACGCAGTATTTT. Its protein is CASSLERTTDTQYF.

The V call is TRBV12-5, the J call TRBJ1-1; D unresolved. Germline CDR1 is LGHNT and CDR2 is FRNRAP. V was trimmed by 5 bases and J by 3 bases, leaving 16 bases between them. This CDR3 has 15 residues. CDR3 DNA sequence: TGTGCTAGTGGTGGGGTCTTCTTCGGGGACACTGAAGCTTTCTTT. Its protein product is CASGGVFFGDTEAFF.

The rearrangement joins TRBV28 to TRBJ1-1; 7 positions agree with TRBD1. From germline, CDR1 is MDHEN and CDR2 SYDVKM. V lost 3 bases to trimming and J lost 0 bases; unmatched junction nucleotides: 7. This CDR3 has 16 amino acids. In nucleotides, the CDR3 is TGTGCCAGCAGTTTGTCGACAGGGAACATGAACACTGAAGCTTTCTTT. This sequence encodes CASSLSTGNMNTEAFF.

This clone appeared once. The gene calls are TRBV7-3 and TRBJ1-1; D ambiguous. Germline V gives CDR1 SGHTA, CDR2 FQGTGA. The CDR3 is 13 amino acids. The V gene lost 0 bases and the J gene lost 11 bases, with 13 bases spanning the gap. CDR3 region: CASSLTAASEAFF. The CDR3 bases are TGTGCCAGCAGCTTAACAGCAGCCTCGGAGGCTTTCTTT.